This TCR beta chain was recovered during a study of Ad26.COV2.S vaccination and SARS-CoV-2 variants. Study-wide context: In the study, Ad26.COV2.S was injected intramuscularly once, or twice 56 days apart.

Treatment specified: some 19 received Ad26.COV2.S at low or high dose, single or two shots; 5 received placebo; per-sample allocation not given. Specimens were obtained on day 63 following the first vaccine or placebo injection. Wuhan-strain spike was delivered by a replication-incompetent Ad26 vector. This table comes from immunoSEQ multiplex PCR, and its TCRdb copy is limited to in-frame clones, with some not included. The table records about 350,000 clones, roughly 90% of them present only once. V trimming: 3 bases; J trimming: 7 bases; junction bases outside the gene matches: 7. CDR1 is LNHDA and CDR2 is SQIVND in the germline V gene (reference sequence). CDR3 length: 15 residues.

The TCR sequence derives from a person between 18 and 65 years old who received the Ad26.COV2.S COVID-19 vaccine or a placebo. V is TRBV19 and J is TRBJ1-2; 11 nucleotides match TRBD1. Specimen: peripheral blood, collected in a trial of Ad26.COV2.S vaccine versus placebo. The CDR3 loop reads CASSIRTGGAGGYTF. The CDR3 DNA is TGTGCCAGTAGTATCCGGACAGGGGGCGCGGGTGGCTACACCTTC.